This T cell receptor (beta chain) derives from a study of blood T cell repertoires in COVID-19. About the study: Material from acute and convalescent COVID-19 was sourced from the United States, Italy and Spain.

Repertoires were generated with immunoSEQ multiplex PCR, while TCRdb's copy carries only in-frame clones and drops some. The table lists 110,000 to 150,000 clones, over 70% of them singletons. V was clipped by 7 bases and J by 1 base; unmatched bases: 9. This CDR3 comprises 15 residues. Germline V gene sequence: CDR1 MNHEY, CDR2 SMNVEV (reference sequence). The material sequenced was peripheral blood. This receptor was identified in a woman aged 60 to 75 with acute or convalescent COVID-19. This chain joins TRBV27 and TRBJ2-7, with 8 bases identical to TRBD1. The CDR3 bases are TGTGCCAGCATGAGACAGGGGATTTCGTCCTACGAGCAGTACTTC. Translation gives CASMRQGISSYEQYF.